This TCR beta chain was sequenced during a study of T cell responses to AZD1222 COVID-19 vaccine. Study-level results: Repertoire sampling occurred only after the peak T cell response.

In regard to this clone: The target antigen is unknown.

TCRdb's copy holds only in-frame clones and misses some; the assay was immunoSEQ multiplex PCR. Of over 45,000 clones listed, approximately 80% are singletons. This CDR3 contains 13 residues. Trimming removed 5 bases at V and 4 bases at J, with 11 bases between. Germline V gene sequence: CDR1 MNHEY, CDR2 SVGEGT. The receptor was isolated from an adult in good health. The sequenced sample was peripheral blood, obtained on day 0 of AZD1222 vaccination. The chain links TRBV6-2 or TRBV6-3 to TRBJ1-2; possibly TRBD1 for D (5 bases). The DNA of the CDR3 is TGTGCCAGCAGTACCGGGACGGTCTATGGCTACACCTTC. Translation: CASSTGTVYGYTF.